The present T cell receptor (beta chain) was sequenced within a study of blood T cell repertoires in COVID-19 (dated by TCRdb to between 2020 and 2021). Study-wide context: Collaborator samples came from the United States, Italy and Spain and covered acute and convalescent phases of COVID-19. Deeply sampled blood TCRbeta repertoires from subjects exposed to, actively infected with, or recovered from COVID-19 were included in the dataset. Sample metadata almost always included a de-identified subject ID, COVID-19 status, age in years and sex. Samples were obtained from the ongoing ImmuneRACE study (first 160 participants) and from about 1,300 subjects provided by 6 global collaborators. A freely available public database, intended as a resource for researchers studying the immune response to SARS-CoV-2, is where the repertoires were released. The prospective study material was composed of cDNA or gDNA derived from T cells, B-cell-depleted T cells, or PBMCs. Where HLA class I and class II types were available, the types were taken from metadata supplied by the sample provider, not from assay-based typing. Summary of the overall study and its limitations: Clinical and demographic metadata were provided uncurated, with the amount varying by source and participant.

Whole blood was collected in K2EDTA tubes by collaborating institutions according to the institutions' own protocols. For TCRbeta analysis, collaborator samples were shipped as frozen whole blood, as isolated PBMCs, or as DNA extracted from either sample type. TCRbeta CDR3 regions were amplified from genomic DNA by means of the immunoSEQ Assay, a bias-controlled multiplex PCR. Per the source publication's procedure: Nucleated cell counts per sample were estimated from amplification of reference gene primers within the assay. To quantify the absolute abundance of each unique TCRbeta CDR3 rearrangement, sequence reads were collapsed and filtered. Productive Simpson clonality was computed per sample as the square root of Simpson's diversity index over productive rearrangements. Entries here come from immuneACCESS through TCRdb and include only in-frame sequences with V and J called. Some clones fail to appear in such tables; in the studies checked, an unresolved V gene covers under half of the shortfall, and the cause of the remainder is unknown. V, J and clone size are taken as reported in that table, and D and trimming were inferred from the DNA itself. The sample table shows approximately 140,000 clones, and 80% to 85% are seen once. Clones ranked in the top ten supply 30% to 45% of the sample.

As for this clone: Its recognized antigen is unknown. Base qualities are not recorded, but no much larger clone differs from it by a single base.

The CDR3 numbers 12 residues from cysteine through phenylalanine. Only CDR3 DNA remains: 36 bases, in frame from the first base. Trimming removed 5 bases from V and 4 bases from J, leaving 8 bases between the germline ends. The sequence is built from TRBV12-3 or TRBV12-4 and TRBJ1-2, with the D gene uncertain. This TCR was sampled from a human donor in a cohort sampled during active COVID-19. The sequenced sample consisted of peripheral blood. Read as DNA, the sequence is TGTGCCAGCAGTCTTCAGTCCTATGGCTACACCTTC. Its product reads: CASSLQSYGYTF.